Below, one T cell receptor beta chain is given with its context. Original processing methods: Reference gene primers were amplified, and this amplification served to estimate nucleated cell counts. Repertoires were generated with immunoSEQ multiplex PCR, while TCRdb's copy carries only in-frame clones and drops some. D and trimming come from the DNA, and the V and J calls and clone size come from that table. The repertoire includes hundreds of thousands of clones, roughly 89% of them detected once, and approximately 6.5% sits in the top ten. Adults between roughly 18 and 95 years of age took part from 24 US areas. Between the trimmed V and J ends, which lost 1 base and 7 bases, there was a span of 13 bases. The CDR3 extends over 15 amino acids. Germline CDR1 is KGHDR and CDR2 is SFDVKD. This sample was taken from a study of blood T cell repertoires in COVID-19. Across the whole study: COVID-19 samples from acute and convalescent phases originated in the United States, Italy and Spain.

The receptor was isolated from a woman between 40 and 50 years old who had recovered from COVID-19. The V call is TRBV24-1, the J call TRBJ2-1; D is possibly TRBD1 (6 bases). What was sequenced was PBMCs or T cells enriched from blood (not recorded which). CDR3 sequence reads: CATSDFAGVGNEQFF. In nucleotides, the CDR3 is TGTGCCACCAGTGATTTCGCAGGGGTGGGTAATGAGCAGTTCTTC.